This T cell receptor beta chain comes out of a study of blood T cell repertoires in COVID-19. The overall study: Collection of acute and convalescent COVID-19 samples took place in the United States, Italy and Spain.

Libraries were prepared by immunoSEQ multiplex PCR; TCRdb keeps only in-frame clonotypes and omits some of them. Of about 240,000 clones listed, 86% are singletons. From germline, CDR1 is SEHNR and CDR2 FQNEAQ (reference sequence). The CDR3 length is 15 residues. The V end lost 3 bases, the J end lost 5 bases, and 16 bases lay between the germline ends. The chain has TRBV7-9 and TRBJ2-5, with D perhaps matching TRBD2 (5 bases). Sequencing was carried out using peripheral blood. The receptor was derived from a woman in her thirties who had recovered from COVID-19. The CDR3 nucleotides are TGTGCCAGCAGCTTTCAGTTTGGCGGGCGGGAGACCCAGTACTTC. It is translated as CASSFQFGGRETQYF.